The present TCR beta chain was sequenced within a study of cytotoxic CD8 clonotypes in ibrutinib-treated CLL. Overall study results and limits: Baseline clonality, above age-matched healthy donor levels, tracked circulating CD8+ T-cell counts.

Germline V gives CDR1 SGHRS, CDR2 YFSETQ. The CDR3 length is 12 residues. V was pared by 0 bases and J by 1 base, with 1 base between. Notes on this clone: Its specificity is unknown.

Only in-frame clones appear in the TCRdb table, and some are missing; sequencing was by immunoSEQ multiplex PCR. The table includes approximately 330,000 clones, about 77% detected once. Source: PBMCs, taken before ibrutinib treatment. The receptor's source is a human donor with chronic lymphocytic leukemia. The chain uses TRBV5-1 and TRBJ1-2, with no clear D. In nucleotides, the CDR3 is TGCGCCAGCAGCTTGGGTAACTATGGCTACACCTTC. This encodes CASSLGNYGYTF.